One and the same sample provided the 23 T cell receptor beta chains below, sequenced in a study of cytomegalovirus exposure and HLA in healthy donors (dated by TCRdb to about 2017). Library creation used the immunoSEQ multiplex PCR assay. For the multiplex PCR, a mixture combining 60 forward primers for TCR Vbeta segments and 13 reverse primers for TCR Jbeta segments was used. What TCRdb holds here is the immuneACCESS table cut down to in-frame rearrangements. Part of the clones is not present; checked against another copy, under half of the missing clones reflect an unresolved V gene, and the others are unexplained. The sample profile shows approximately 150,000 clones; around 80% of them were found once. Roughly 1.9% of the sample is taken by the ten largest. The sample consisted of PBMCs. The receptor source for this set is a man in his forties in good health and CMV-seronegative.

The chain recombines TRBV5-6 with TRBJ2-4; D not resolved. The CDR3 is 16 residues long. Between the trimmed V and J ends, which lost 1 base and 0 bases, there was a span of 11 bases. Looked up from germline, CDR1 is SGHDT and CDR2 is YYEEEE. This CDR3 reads CASSLYRELAKNIQYF. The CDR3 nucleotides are TGTGCCAGCAGCTTGTACAGAGAACTAGCCAAAAACATTCAGTACTTC.

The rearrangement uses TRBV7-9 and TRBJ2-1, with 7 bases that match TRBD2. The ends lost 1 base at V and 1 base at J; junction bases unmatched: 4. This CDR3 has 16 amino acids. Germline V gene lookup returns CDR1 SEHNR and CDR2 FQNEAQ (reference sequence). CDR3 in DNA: TGTGCCAGCAGCTTAGTCCCAGCGGGGTCCTACAATGAGCAGTTCTTC. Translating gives CASSLVPAGSYNEQFF.

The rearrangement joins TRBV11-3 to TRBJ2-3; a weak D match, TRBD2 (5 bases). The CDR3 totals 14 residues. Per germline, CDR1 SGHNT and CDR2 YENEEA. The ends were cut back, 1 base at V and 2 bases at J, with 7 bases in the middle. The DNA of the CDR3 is TGTGCCAGCAGCTTAGGCGGGCCCACAGATACGCAGTATTTT. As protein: CASSLGGPTDTQYF.

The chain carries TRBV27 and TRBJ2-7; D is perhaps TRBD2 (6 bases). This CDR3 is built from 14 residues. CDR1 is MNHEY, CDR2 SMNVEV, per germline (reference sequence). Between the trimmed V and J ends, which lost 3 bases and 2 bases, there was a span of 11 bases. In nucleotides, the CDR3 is TGTGCCAGCAGTTTTTCGGAGGGGCCCTACGAGCAGTACTTC. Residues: CASSFSEGPYEQYF.

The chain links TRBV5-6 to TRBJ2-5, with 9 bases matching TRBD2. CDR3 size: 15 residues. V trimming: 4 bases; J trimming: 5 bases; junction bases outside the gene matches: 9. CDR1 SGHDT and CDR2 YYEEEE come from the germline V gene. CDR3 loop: CASSGGTSLAETQYF. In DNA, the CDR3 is TGTGCCAGCAGCGGCGGGACTAGCTTGGCGGAGACCCAGTACTTC.

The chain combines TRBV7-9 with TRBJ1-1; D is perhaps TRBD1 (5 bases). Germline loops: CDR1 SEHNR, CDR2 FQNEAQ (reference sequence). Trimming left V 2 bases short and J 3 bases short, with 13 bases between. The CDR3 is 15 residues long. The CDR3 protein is CASSLYLGADTEAFF. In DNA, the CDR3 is TGTGCCAGCAGCTTATATTTAGGGGCGGACACTGAAGCTTTCTTT.

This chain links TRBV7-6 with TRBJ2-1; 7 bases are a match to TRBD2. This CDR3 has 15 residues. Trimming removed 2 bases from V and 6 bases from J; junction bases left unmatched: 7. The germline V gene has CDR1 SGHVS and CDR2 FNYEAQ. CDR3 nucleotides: TGTGCCAGCAGCTTAAACCGGGACTATTCCAATGAGCAGTTCTTC. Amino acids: CASSLNRDYSNEQFF.

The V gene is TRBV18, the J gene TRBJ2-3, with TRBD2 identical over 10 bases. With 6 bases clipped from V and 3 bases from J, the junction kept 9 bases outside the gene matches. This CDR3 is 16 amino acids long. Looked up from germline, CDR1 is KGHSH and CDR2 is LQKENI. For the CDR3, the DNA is TGTGCCAGCTCCGAGGCAAAACTAGCGGGAACAGATACGCAGTATTTT. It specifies CASSEAKLAGTDTQYF.

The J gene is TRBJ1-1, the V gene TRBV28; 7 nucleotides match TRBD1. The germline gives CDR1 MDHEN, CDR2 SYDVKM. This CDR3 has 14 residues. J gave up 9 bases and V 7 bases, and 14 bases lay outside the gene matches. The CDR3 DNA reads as TGTGCCAGCATAAACCGGGACAGCCCTAGAAAAGCTTTCTTT. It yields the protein CASINRDSPRKAFF.

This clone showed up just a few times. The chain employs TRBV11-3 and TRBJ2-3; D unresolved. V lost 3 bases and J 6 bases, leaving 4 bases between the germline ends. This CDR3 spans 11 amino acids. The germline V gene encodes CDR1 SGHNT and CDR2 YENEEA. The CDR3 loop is CASSFGDTQYF. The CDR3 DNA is TGTGCCAGCAGCTTCGGGGATACGCAGTATTTT.

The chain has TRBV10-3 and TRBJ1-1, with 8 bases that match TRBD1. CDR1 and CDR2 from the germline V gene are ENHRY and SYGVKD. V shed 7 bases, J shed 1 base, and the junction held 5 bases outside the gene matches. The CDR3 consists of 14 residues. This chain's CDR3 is CAITTGQGNTEAFF. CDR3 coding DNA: TGTGCCATCACGACTGGACAGGGGAACACTGAAGCTTTCTTT.

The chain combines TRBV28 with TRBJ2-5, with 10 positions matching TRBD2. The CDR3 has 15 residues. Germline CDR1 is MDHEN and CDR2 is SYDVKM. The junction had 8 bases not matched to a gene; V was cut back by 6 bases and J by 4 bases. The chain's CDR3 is CASSKAGGLGETQYF. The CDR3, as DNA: TGTGCCAGCAGCAAAGCGGGGGGGCTGGGAGAGACCCAGTACTTC.

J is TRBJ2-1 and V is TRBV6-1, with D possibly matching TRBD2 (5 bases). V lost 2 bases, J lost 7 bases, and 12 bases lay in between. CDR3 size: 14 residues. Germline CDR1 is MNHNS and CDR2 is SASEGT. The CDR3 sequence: CASSEMASSNEQFF. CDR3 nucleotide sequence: TGTGCCAGCAGTGAAATGGCTAGCAGTAATGAGCAGTTCTTC.

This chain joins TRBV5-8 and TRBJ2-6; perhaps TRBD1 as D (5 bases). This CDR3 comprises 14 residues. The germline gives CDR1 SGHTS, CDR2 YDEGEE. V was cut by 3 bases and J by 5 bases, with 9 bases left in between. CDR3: CASSSLDRANVLTF. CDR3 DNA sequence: TGTGCCAGCAGCTCCCTGGACAGGGCCAACGTCCTGACTTTC.

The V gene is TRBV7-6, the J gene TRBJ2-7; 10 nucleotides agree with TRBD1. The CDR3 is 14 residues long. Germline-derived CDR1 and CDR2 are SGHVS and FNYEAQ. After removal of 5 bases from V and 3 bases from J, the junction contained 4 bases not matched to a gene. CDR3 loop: CASSPWTGGYEQYF. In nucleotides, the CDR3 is TGTGCCAGCAGCCCTTGGACAGGGGGCTACGAGCAGTACTTC.

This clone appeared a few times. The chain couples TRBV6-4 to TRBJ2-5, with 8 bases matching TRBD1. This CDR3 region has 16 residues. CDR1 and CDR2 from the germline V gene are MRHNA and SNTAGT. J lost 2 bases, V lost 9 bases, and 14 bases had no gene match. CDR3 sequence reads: CARLGGTGTGQETQYF. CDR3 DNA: TGTGCCAGGCTGGGGGGAACCGGGACAGGTCAAGAGACCCAGTACTTC.

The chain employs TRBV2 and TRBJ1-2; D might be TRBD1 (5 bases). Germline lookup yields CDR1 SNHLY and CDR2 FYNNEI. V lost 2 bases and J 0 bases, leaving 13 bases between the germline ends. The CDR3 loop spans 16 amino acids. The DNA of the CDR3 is TGTGCCAGCAGTGAACGGGGGGTCGGAGCTAACTATGGCTACACCTTC. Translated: CASSERGVGANYGYTF. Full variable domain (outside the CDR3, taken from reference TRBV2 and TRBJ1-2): EPEVTQTPSHQVTQMGQEVILRCVPISNHLYFYWYRQILGQKVEFLVSFYNNEISEKSEIFDDQFSVERPDGSNFTLKIRSTKLEDSAMYFCASSERGVGANYGYTFGSGTRLTVV.

CDR3 loop: CASSGSPGGRTGELFF. The CDR3, as DNA: TGTGCCAGCAGTGGTTCTCCCGGGGGGCGGACCGGGGAGCTGTTTTTT. The V call is TRBV27, the J call TRBJ2-2; D is possibly TRBD2 (7 bases). With 5 bases removed from V and 5 bases from J, the gap between germline ends came to 18 bases. CDR1 MNHEY and CDR2 SMNVEV come from the germline V gene (reference sequence). The length of the CDR3 is 16 residues.

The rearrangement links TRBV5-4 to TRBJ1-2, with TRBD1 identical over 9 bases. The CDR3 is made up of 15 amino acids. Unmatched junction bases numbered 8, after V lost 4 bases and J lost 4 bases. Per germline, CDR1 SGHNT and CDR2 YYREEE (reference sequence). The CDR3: CASSTGQGLSYGYTF. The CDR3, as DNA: TGTGCCAGCAGCACGGGACAGGGACTCTCCTATGGCTACACCTTC.

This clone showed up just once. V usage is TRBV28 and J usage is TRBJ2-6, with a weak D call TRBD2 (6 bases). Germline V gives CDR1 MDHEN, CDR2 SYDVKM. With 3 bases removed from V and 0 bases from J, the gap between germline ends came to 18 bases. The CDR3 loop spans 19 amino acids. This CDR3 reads CASSLESRAGYSGANVLTF. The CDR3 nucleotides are TGTGCCAGCAGTTTGGAGAGTCGAGCGGGCTACTCTGGGGCCAACGTCCTGACTTTC.

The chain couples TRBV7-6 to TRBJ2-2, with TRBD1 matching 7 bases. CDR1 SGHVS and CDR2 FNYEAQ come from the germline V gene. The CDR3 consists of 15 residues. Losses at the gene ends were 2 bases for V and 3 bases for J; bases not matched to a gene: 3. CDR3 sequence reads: CASSLRQGYTGELFF. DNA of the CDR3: TGTGCCAGCAGCTTAAGACAGGGATACACCGGGGAGCTGTTTTTT.

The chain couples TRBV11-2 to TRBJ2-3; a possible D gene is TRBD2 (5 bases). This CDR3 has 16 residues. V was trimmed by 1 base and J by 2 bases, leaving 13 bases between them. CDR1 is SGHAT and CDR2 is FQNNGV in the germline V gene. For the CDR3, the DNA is TGTGCCAGCAGCTTAGGAGGGTATGGGGTCACAGATACGCAGTATTTT. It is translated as CASSLGGYGVTDTQYF.

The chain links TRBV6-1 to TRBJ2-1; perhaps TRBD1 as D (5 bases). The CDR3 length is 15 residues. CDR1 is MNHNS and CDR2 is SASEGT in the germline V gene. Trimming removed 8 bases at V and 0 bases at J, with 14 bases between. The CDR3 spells CASASQGDSYNEQFF. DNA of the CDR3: TGTGCCAGCGCCTCCCAGGGTGACTCCTACAATGAGCAGTTCTTC.